The present entry profiles one TCR beta chain with its context. Its antigen has not been determined. Within one base of it there is no much larger clone, and no base qualities were kept. Libraries were built with the immunoSEQ multiplex PCR assay. TCRdb mirrors the immuneACCESS table, restricted to in-frame sequences. Some clones are absent from its copies; in checked studies, under half trace to an unresolved V gene, and the reason for the others is unknown. The sample data list some 70,000 clones, and approximately 91% of these were observed just once. 2.5% to 3% of the sample lies in the top ten. This sample is part of a study of T cells after somatic rescue of genetic block (TCRdb year 2020). General notes on the study: What the study looked at was long-term robustness, specifically in a T-cell system that came about through somatic rescue of a genetic block in T-cell development.

The germline V gene specifies SNHLY as CDR1 and FYNNEI as CDR2. Trimming removed 6 bases from V and 5 bases from J, leaving 10 bases between the germline ends. The CDR3 numbers 13 residues from cysteine through phenylalanine. The CDR3 DNA has 39 bases and is translated from base 1. The receptor was derived from a man aged 30 to 45. The sample comprised peripheral blood mononuclear cells (PBMCs). The rearrangement combines TRBV2 with TRBJ2-2; the D gene assignment is perhaps TRBD1 or TRBD2, with each matching 5 bases. The nucleotides are TGTGCCAGCAGGGGACCACCGACCGGGGAGCTGTTTTTT. Its product reads: CASRGPPTGELFF.